This T cell receptor beta chain emerged from a study of blood T cell repertoires in COVID-19. Study at large: PBMCs, B-cell-depleted T cells, or T cells were the source of the cDNA or gDNA that made up the material.

This CDR3 spans 15 amino acids. Germline-derived CDR1 and CDR2 are SEHNR and FQNEAQ (reference sequence). The ends were cut back, 0 bases at V and 1 base at J, with 9 bases in the middle. TCRdb keeps only in-frame clones here, not all; method: immunoSEQ multiplex PCR. Here the sample spans around 230,000 clones, 88% being singletons. Individuals drawn from around 25 US areas were roughly 18 to 100 years old. Donors were grouped by their self-reported clinical history. Sample: PBMCs or T cells enriched from blood (not recorded which). The genes are TRBV7-9 and TRBJ1-1; D perhaps matches TRBD1 (5 bases). The receptor was derived from a woman between 35 and 50 years old with acute COVID-19. The CDR3 reads CASSLAGGKNTEAFF. The CDR3 DNA is TGTGCCAGCAGCTTAGCGGGGGGGAAGAACACTGAAGCTTTCTTT.